These 15 T cell receptor beta chains were sequenced from one sample in a study of human T cells and chemical hapten exposure (dated by TCRdb to the early 2020s). The intended sense of this specimen's time point label: pre-sensitization, week 0. The treatment or condition label, read with the paper, signifies: therapeutic diphenylcyclopropenone sensitization with weekly scalp DPC. The method behind the library was RACE. The instrument was a NextSeq 500. TCRdb handled the public reads itself, with Q25 trimming in fastp and clone calling in MiXCR, and kept productive beta chains. Rows with a matching CDR3 protein are joined into one entry that keeps the most common DNA and genes. This sample has more than 300,000 distinct CDR3 sequences in its table, and 4.5% to 5.5% of those were observed once. The ten biggest clones cover just over 2.5% of the sample. The sequencing here drew on whole blood, taken in connection with sensitization to the hapten diphenylcyclopropenone (DPC). Every receptor here comes from a woman between 45 and 60 years old with alopecia areata. Some clones in this sample may be carry-over from other donors' samples.

This clonotype was found a few times. The J gene is TRBJ1-5, the V gene TRBV10-1; the D is unclear. The ends were cut back, 3 bases at V and 4 bases at J, with 7 bases in the middle. CDR3 length: 13 residues. The germline CDR1 and CDR2 sequences are WNHNN and SYGVQD (reference sequence). The CDR3 bases are TGCGCCAGCAGTGACCAGTTAAATCAGCCCCAGCATTTT. Amino acid sequence: CASSDQLNQPQHF.

This clonotype appeared many times. The chain has TRBV7-8 and TRBJ2-5; D is uncertain. This CDR3 has 13 amino acids. Germline V gene sequence: CDR1 SGHVS, CDR2 FQNEAQ. V lost 5 bases and J lost 4, with 11 bases in between. CDR3 residues: CASSPVPGETQYF. In DNA, the CDR3 is TGTGCCAGCAGCCCGGTACCGGGAGAGACCCAGTACTTC.

This clonotype has at least ten counts. V is TRBV21-1 and J is TRBJ1-5. TRBV21-1 is marked as a pseudogene. This CDR3 is built from 16 residues. The CDR3 nucleotides are TGTGCCAGCAGCGCAGGTCGTGCGTATAGCAATCAGCCCCAGCATTTT. Amino acid sequence: CASSAGRAYSNQPQHF.

This clonotype was counted many times. The chain has TRBV4-2 and TRBJ2-2; no clear D. Germline V gene data show CDR1 as LGHNA and CDR2 as YNFKEQ. Trimming left V 4 bases short and J 5 bases short, with 8 bases between. This CDR3 has 13 amino acids. The CDR3: CASSLLDTGELFF. The CDR3 nucleotides read TGTGCCAGCAGCCTCCTAGATACCGGGGAGCTGTTTTTT.

There are a few counts of this clonotype. The rearrangement joins TRBV7-9 to TRBJ1-1, with D tentatively TRBD1 (5 bases). The germline V gene encodes CDR1 SEHNR and CDR2 FQNEAQ (reference sequence). This CDR3 has 15 residues. The V and J ends lost 7 bases and 2 bases respectively, with 17 bases between them. The CDR3 nucleotides read TGTGCCAGCACCGAAGAGGGGTTTTCTAACACTGAAGCTTTCTTT. Translated: CASTEEGFSNTEAFF.

This clonotype showed up just a few times. V is TRBV12-3 or TRBV12-4 and J is TRBJ1-5; 9 bases match TRBD1. CDR3 size: 15 residues. The trim removed 3 bases at V and 6 bases at J, leaving 6 bases unmatched. The CDR3 loop reads CASSLGTGTIQPQHF. The CDR3 nucleotides read TGTGCCAGCAGTTTGGGGACAGGGACAATTCAGCCCCAGCATTTT.

This clonotype was seen repeatedly, ten times or more. The chain recombines TRBV12-3 or TRBV12-4 with TRBJ2-3, with D uncertain. Deletions cut 3 bases from V and 6 bases from J, with 16 bases between. This CDR3 is 15 amino acids long. The DNA for the CDR3 is TGTGCCAGCAGTTTTGAGGCTCGGGCTGCGGATACGCAGTATTTT. Translating gives CASSFEARAADTQYF.

This clonotype came up many times. The rearrangement links TRBV7-2 to TRBJ2-3; 13 bases map to TRBD2. After removal of 4 bases from V and 3 bases from J, the junction contained 4 bases not matched to a gene. Germline loops: CDR1 SGHTA, CDR2 FQGNSA. This CDR3 region has 16 residues. CDR3 coding DNA: TGTGCCAGCAGCTCGGGACTAGCGGGGCGGACAGATACGCAGTATTTT. Its protein product is CASSSGLAGRTDTQYF. Full variable domain (outside the CDR3, taken from reference TRBV7-2 and TRBJ2-3): GAGVSQSPSNKVTEKGKDVELRCDPISGHTALYWYRQSLGQGLEFLIYFQGNSAPDKSGLPSDRFSAERTGGSVSTLTIQRTQQEDSAVYLCASSSGLAGRTDTQYFGPGTRLTVL.

This clonotype has at least ten counts. The chain links TRBV27 to TRBJ2-3; perhaps TRBD1 as D (5 bases). Germline CDR1 is MNHEY and CDR2 is SMNVEV (reference sequence). The V and J ends lost 4 bases and 6 bases respectively, with 11 bases between them. CDR3 size: 13 residues. CDR3 in DNA: TGTGCCAGCAGTTACAGGAACCGGGATACGCAGTATTTT. Translating it yields CASSYRNRDTQYF.

The chain recombines TRBV3-1 with TRBJ2-7; D not certain. The V end was cut by 1 base, the J end by 0 bases, with 7 bases between. CDR1 LGHDT and CDR2 YNNKEL come from the germline V gene (reference sequence). The CDR3 has 14 amino acids. The DNA for the CDR3 is TGTGCCAGCAGCCAAGTCGGTCCCTCCTACGAGCAGTACTTC. Protein: CASSQVGPSYEQYF.

CDR3 sequence reads: CASSFRSGGSGTQYF. The CDR3 DNA is TGTGCCAGCAGCTTTCGTAGCGGGGGTTCAGGGACGCAGTATTTT. The genes are TRBV5-4 and TRBJ2-3, with TRBD2 identical over 9 bases. The germline CDR1 and CDR2 sequences are SGHNT and YYREEE (reference sequence). V lost 2 bases, J lost 9 bases, and 10 bases stayed unmatched. The CDR3 loop spans 15 amino acids.

This clonotype was seen at least ten times. The chain uses TRBV5-1 and TRBJ2-3, with 9 bases identical to TRBD2. The CDR3 contains 16 residues. J lost 0 bases, V lost 4 bases, and 6 bases had no gene match. Germline V gene data show CDR1 as SGHRS and CDR2 as YFSETQ. CDR3 loop: CASSGTSSPSTDTQYF. The CDR3 DNA reads TGCGCCAGCAGCGGGACTAGCAGCCCTAGCACAGATACGCAGTATTTT.

The chain employs TRBV20-1 and TRBJ2-3; D possibly corresponds to TRBD2 (6 bases). This CDR3 is built from 13 residues. The germline gives CDR1 DFQATT, CDR2 SNEGSKA (reference sequence). With 3 bases removed from V and 7 bases from J, the gap between germline ends came to 14 bases. The CDR3 DNA is TGCAGTGCTAGTGCGGCTAGCGCTTATACGCAGTATTTT. Its protein product is CSASAASAYTQYF.

The chain is built from TRBV7-2 and TRBJ1-6; maybe TRBD1 (5 bases). The CDR3 totals 15 residues. CDR1 and CDR2 (germline): SGHTA, FQGNSA. The ends were cut back, 1 base at V and 5 bases at J, with 9 bases in the middle. CDR3 sequence reads: CASSLGVRDNSPLHF. CDR3 nucleotides: TGTGCCAGCAGCTTAGGGGTCAGGGATAATTCACCCCTCCACTTT. Full variable domain (missing parts from reference TRBV7-2 and TRBJ1-6): GAGVSQSPSNKVTEKGKDVELRCDPISGHTALYWYRQSLGQGLEFLIYFQGNSAPDKSGLPSDRFSAERTGGSVSTLTIQRTQQEDSAVYLCASSLGVRDNSPLHFGNGTRLTVT.

This chain joins TRBV3-1 and TRBJ1-6; a possible D gene is TRBD1 (5 bases). With 3 bases removed from V and 10 bases from J, the gap between germline ends came to 13 bases. Per germline, CDR1 LGHDT and CDR2 YNNKEL (reference sequence). CDR3 length: 14 residues. DNA of the CDR3: TGTGCCAGCAGCCATGGCGCCCCAGGGTCACCCCTCCACTTT. It is translated as CASSHGAPGSPLHF.